This T cell receptor beta chain was obtained from a study of blood T cell repertoires in COVID-19. As for the study in general: Both acute and convalescent COVID-19 samples were obtained from the United States, Italy and Spain. From T cells, B-cell-depleted T cells, or PBMCs came the material, which was cDNA or gDNA.

V was pared by 5 bases and J by 13 bases, with 16 bases of the junction left unmatched. Germline V lookup: CDR1 SGHAT, CDR2 FQDESV (reference sequence). The CDR3 loop spans 14 amino acids. In the source study's methods: Reference gene primer amplification gave nucleated cell count estimates. Only in-frame clones appear in the TCRdb table, and some are missing; sequencing was by immunoSEQ multiplex PCR. D and trimming come from the DNA, and the V and J calls and clone size come from that table. Found here are about 410,000 clones, around 86% of them singletons; the top ten hold 1.4% to 1.5%. This clone was observed once.

The J gene is TRBJ2-5, the V gene TRBV11-1, with TRBD1 matching over 7 bases. The source material was peripheral blood. This TCR derives from a woman aged 25-40 years with active or convalescent COVID-19. The CDR3 nucleotides read TGTGCCAGCAGCAAATTCCAATCCGGGACAGCCTTGTACTTC. Its protein is CASSKFQSGTALYF.